These T cell receptor beta chains were read from a single sample in a study of identical twins. TCRdb reprocessed the 5' RACE reads via MiXCR and lists one record per CDR3 protein. The sample has 200,000 or so distinct CDR3 sequences, around 8.1% seen once. Another study also made use of these data, one on yellow fever vaccine responses in identical twins.

Specimen: memory (CD45RO+) T cells sorted from blood. All receptors come from a woman under 30 in good health. Both conserved end residues are part of each CDR3. The D gene is left open where the match is weak. Rows give clone size only sometimes, using once, few, many, or a class for an expanded clone.

clone size	D gene	V gene	J gene	CDR3 protein	CDR3 DNA
many	TRBD2	TRBV11-2	TRBJ2-1	CASRRVGASGKRSSYNEQFF	TGTGCCAGCAGGAGAGTGGGGGCTAGCGGGAAACGGAGCTCCTACAATGAGCAGTTCTTC
.	TRBD1	TRBV20-1	TRBJ1-3	CSARERGQGGKGNTIYF	TGCAGTGCTAGAGAAAGAGGACAGGGAGGGAAAGGAAACACCATATATTTT
many	.	TRBV28	TRBJ2-3	CASSTQEPPPTQYF	TGTGCCAGCAGTACCCAAGAACCCCCTCCTACGCAGTATTTT
many	.	TRBV27	TRBJ2-3	CARTDTQYF	TGTGCCAGAACGGATACGCAGTATTTT
many	.	TRBV10-3	TRBJ2-7	CAISEGGTGQYF	TGTGCCATCAGTGAGGGAGGAACAGGGCAGTACTTC
many	.	TRBV5-6	TRBJ2-5	CASSLRYNQETQYF	TGTGCCAGCAGCTTGAGGTACAACCAAGAGACCCAGTACTTC
many	TRBD2	TRBV28	TRBJ2-7	CASSLPSGTYEQYF	TGTGCCAGCAGTTTACCTAGCGGGACCTACGAGCAGTACTTC
few	.	TRBV7-6	TRBJ1-5	CASSLFSGINQPQHF	TGTGCCAGCAGCTTATTTTCGGGGATCAATCAGCCCCAGCATTTT
few	TRBD2	TRBV4-2	TRBJ2-5	CASSQVLAGGPETQYF	TGTGCCAGCAGCCAAGTGTTAGCGGGGGGGCCAGAGACCCAGTACTTC
.	.	TRBV10-3	TRBJ1-2	CAVGDGLNYGYTF	TGTGCCGTGGGGGACGGACTGAACTATGGCTACACCTTC
many	TRBD1	TRBV12-3/TRBV12-4	TRBJ2-7	CASRWTGGYEQYF	TGTGCCAGCAGGTGGACAGGTGGCTACGAGCAGTACTTC
.	TRBD2	TRBV2	TRBJ2-1	CASTGSGGVQGQFF	TGTGCCAGCACAGGGAGCGGGGGGGTCCAAGGGCAGTTCTTC
.	.	TRBV12-3/TRBV12-4	TRBJ2-2	CASSLGVEGGELFF	TGTGCCAGCAGTTTGGGGGTTGAGGGCGGGGAGCTGTTTTTT
.	.	TRBV9	TRBJ1-5	CASSPPQGKPQHF	TGTGCCAGCAGCCCACCACAGGGAAAGCCCCAGCATTTT
many	.	TRBV12-3/TRBV12-4	TRBJ2-1	CASSLGGSGNEQFF	TGTGCCAGCAGTTTAGGGGGGAGCGGGAATGAGCAGTTCTTC